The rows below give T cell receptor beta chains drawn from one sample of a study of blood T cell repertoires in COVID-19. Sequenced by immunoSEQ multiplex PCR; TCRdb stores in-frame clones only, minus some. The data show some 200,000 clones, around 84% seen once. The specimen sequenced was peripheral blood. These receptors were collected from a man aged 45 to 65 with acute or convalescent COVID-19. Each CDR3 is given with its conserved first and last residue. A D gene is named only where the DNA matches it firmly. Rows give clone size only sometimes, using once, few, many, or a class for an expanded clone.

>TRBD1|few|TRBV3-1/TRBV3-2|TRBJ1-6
CASSPQTGGAPLHF
TGTGCCAGCAGCCCACAGACAGGGGGCGCACCCCTCCACTTT
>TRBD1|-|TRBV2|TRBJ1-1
CASSGQGARVNTEAFF
TGTGCCAGCAGTGGACAGGGGGCGAGAGTGAACACTGAAGCTTTCTTT
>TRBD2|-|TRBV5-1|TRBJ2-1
CASSDGTNSYNEQFF
TGCGCCAGCAGCGACGGGACTAACTCCTACAATGAGCAGTTCTTC
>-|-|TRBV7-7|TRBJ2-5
CASSMTAQETQYF
TGTGCCAGCAGCATGACAGCCCAAGAGACCCAGTACTTC
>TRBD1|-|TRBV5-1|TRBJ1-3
CASSLAPPDRGGNTIYF
TGCGCCAGCAGCTTGGCCCCGCCGGACAGGGGTGGAAACACCATATATTTT
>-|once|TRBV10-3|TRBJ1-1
CAIRQGPDEAFF
TGTGCCATCAGGCAGGGGCCGGATGAAGCTTTCTTT
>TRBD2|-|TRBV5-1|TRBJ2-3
CASSYEAGVLTDTQYF
TGCGCCAGCAGCTACGAAGCGGGGGTCCTCACAGATACGCAGTATTTT
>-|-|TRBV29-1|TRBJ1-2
CSVVDANRVYGYTF
TGCAGCGTTGTTGATGCTAACCGGGTGTATGGCTACACCTTC
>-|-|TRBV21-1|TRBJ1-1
CASSKPPTGITGTEAFF
TGTGCCAGCAGCAAACCACCGACAGGGATTACGGGCACTGAAGCTTTCTTT
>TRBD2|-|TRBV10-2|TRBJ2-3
CATSDTGGTDTQYF
TGCGCCACCAGTGATACGGGGGGGACAGATACGCAGTATTTT
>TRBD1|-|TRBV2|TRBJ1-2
CASSGPGGVNYGYTF
TGTGCCAGCAGTGGGCCAGGGGGCGTTAACTATGGCTACACCTTC
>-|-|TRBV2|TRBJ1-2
CASRRQDNYGYTF
TGTGCCAGCCGACGACAGGATAACTATGGCTACACCTTC
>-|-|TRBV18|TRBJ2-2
CASSQQGAMNTGELFF
TGTGCCAGCTCACAACAGGGCGCCATGAACACCGGGGAGCTGTTTTTT
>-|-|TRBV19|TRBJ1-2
CASSINSNYGYTF
TGTGCCAGTAGTATAAACAGTAACTATGGCTACACCTTC
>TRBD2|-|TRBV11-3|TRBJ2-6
CASTSGSYSGANVLTF
TGTGCCAGCACTAGCGGAAGCTACTCTGGGGCCAACGTCCTGACTTTC
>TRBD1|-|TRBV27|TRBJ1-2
CASGGRGQGFLGGYTF
TGTGCCAGCGGGGGGCGGGGACAGGGGTTTTTGGGCGGCTACACCTTC
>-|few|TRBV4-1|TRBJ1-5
CASSQVFSRGSQPQHF
TGCGCCAGCAGCCAAGTATTTAGTAGGGGATCTCAGCCCCAGCATTTT
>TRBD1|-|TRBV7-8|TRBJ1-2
CASSLGNTGAYGYTF
TGTGCCAGCAGCCTAGGGAACACAGGGGCCTATGGCTACACCTTC
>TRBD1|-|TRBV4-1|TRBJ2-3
CASSRRTGGATDTQYF
TGCGCCAGCAGCCGGAGGACAGGGGGGGCCACAGATACGCAGTATTTT
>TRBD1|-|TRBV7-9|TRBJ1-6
CASSPGTGYSPLHF
TGTGCCAGCAGTCCCGGGACAGGGTATTCACCCCTCCACTTT
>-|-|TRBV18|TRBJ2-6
CASSEVFSGANVLTF
TGTGCCAGCTCAGAGGTCTTCTCTGGGGCCAACGTCCTGACTTTC
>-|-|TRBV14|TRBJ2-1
CASSLVNRLDEQFF
TGTGCCAGCAGTCTAGTGAATAGGCTGGATGAGCAGTTCTTC
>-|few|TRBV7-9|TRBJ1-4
CASTNSQGRGNEKLFF
TGTGCCAGCACCAATTCACAGGGAAGGGGTAATGAAAAACTGTTTTTT
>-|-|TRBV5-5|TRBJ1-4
CASSPRTAGTANEKLFF
TGTGCCAGCAGCCCTAGGACAGCCGGGACGGCTAATGAAAAACTGTTTTTT
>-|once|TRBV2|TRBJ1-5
CASSVRNQPQHF
TGTGCCAGCAGTGTTAGAAATCAGCCCCAGCATTTT
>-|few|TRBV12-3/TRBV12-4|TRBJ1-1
CASRSRQNTEAFF
TGTGCCAGCAGATCTCGACAGAACACTGAAGCTTTCTTT
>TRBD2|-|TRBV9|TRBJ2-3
CASSVVAGLTDTQYF
TGTGCCAGCAGCGTAGTAGCGGGTCTCACAGATACGCAGTATTTT
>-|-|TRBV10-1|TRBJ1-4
CASSRGAATNEKLFF
TGCGCCAGCTCCAGAGGAGCTGCAACTAATGAAAAACTGTTTTTT
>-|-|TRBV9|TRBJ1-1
CASSVTPNTEAFF
TGTGCCAGCAGCGTGACACCGAACACTGAAGCTTTCTTT
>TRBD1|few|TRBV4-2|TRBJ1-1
CASSESGQGATEAFF
TGTGCCAGCAGCGAATCGGGACAGGGGGCCACTGAAGCTTTCTTT
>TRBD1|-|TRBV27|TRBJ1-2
CATGTALRHGYTF
TGTGCCACCGGGACAGCCCTAAGACATGGCTACACCTTC
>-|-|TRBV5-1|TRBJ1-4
CASSSGEEKLFF
TGCGCCAGCAGCTCGGGAGAGGAAAAACTGTTTTTT
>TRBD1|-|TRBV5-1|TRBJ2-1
CASSYLRDRNEQFF
TGCGCCAGCAGTTACCTCCGGGACAGGAATGAGCAGTTCTTC
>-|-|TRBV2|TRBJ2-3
CASRRTYSPGTDTQYF
TGTGCCAGCCGTCGCACTTATTCCCCGGGGACAGATACGCAGTATTTT
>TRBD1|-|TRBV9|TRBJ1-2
CASSVGQGAGYTF
TGTGCCAGCAGCGTTGGACAGGGGGCAGGCTACACCTTC
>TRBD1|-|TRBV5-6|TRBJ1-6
CASSLTGGADNSPLHF
TGTGCCAGCAGCTTAACAGGGGGCGCGGATAATTCACCCCTCCACTTT
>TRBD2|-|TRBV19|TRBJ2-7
CASSVLAGASSYEQYF
TGTGCCAGTAGTGTCCTAGCGGGGGCGAGCTCCTACGAGCAGTACTTC
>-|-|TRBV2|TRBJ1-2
CASSGLTVNYGYTF
TGTGCCAGCAGTGGGTTGACTGTTAACTATGGCTACACCTTC
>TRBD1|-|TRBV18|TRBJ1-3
CASSLSQQGASGNTIYF
TGTGCCAGCTCACTATCGCAACAGGGGGCCTCTGGAAACACCATATATTTT
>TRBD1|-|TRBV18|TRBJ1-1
CASSPRQGGNTEAFF
TGTGCCAGCTCACCCAGACAGGGTGGGAACACTGAAGCTTTCTTT
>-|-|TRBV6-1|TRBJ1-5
CASSEEGGAYQPQHF
TGTGCCAGCAGTGAAGAGGGGGGGGCCTATCAGCCCCAGCATTTT
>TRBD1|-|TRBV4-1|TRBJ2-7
CASSQRAFGDRVHEQYF
TGCGCCAGCAGCCAAAGGGCCTTTGGGGACAGGGTCCACGAGCAGTACTTC
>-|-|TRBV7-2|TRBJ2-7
CASSLAPAGPYEQYF
TGTGCCAGCAGCTTAGCCCCGGCAGGGCCCTACGAGCAGTACTTC
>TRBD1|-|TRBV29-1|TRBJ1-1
CSVATGTGNTEAFF
TGCAGCGTCGCGACCGGGACAGGGAACACTGAAGCTTTCTTT
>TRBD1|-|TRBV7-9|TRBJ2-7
CASSRRDSSRGEQYF
TGTGCCAGCAGCCGAAGGGACAGTTCTAGGGGCGAGCAGTACTTC
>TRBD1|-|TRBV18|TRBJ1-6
CASSPRDGTGSNSPLHF
TGTGCCAGCTCACCACGCGATGGGACAGGGAGTAATTCACCCCTCCACTTT
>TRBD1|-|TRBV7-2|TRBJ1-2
CASSYDRGLIYGYTF
TGTGCCAGCAGCTACGACAGGGGGCTCATCTATGGCTACACCTTC
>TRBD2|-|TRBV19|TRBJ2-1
CASRGSAGYNEQFF
TGTGCCAGTAGGGGATCAGCGGGGTACAATGAGCAGTTCTTC
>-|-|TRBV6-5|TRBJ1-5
CAVRREVGQPQHF
TGTGCCGTTCGGAGGGAAGTGGGTCAGCCCCAGCATTTT
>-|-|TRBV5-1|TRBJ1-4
CASSSQGVANEKLFF
TGCGCCAGCAGCTCGCAGGGCGTTGCTAATGAAAAACTGTTTTTT
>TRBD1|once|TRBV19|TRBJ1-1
CASSIGYYRGMNTEAFF
TGTGCCAGTAGTATAGGGTACTACAGGGGAATGAACACTGAAGCTTTCTTT
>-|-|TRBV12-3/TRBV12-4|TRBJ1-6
CASSGQNNSPLHF
TGTGCCAGCAGTGGGCAGAATAATTCACCCCTCCACTTT
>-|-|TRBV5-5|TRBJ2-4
CASSWEDKNIQYF
TGTGCCAGCAGCTGGGAGGACAAAAACATTCAGTACTTC
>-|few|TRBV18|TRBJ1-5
CASSPNYSNQPQHF
TGTGCCAGCTCACCAAACTATAGCAATCAGCCCCAGCATTTT
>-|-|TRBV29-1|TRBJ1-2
CSVEERGPNYGYTF
TGCAGCGTTGAAGAGCGGGGACCCAACTATGGCTACACCTTC
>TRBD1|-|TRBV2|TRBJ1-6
CASRDQGADSPLHF
TGTGCCAGCAGAGATCAGGGGGCGGATTCACCCCTCCACTTT
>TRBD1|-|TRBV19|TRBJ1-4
CASTKGQTNEKLFF
TGTGCCAGTACCAAGGGACAGACGAATGAAAAACTGTTTTTT